The 14 T cell receptor beta chains listed next were all sequenced from one sample in a study of blood T cell repertoires in COVID-19. Clones were read by immunoSEQ multiplex PCR, and TCRdb kept only the in-frame ones, dropping some. The sample records roughly 430,000 clones, approximately 88% being singletons. What was sequenced was PBMCs or T cells enriched from blood (not recorded which). The receptors shown here come from a woman aged 40 to 50 with acute COVID-19.

V is TRBV29-1 and J is TRBJ1-2; TRBD1 might be the D (5 bases). Trimming removed 0 bases from V and 4 bases from J, with 9 bases in between. The germline CDR1 and CDR2 sequences are SQVTM and ANQGSEA. The CDR3 totals 13 residues. The CDR3 reads CSVEEGASYGYTF. CDR3 nucleotides: TGCAGCGTTGAAGAAGGGGCAAGCTATGGCTACACCTTC.

CDR3 in DNA: TGTGCCAGCAGTTATGACAGGGCTTCAAACGAAGCTTTCTTT. Translation gives CASSYDRASNEAFF. V usage is TRBV27 and J usage is TRBJ1-1, with 7 bases lining up with TRBD1. V was pared by 4 bases and J by 8 bases, with 10 bases of the junction left unmatched. Germline values: CDR1 MNHEY, CDR2 SMNVEV (reference sequence). The CDR3 is 14 amino acids.

This chain connects TRBV2 to TRBJ2-1, with no clear D. This CDR3 is built from 12 residues. V lost 4 bases to trimming and J lost 4 bases, with 5 bases between them. CDR1 and CDR2 from the germline V gene are SNHLY and FYNNEI. Here the CDR3 reads CASSVTYNEQFF. CDR3 coding DNA: TGTGCCAGCAGTGTAACATACAATGAGCAGTTCTTC.

The chain joins TRBV2 to TRBJ2-5; 13 bases are a match to TRBD2. After removal of 5 bases from V and 1 base from J, the junction contained 4 bases not matched to a gene. The CDR3 covers 16 residues. The V gene's germline CDR1 is SNHLY and CDR2 FYNNEI. The CDR3 DNA is TGTGCCAGCAGTTCGACTAGCGGGGGGACCCAAGAGACCCAGTACTTC. Translated: CASSSTSGGTQETQYF.

The chain combines TRBV28 with TRBJ1-5, with a possible D match to TRBD1 (6 bases). The CDR3 sequence is 13 residues long. Deletions cut 10 bases from V and 6 bases from J, with 16 bases between. CDR1 and CDR2 from the germline V gene are MDHEN and SYDVKM. The CDR3 nucleotides are TGTGCCACCCAAAGGGGGGGGAGTCAGCCCCAGCATTTT. The encoded protein is CATQRGGSQPQHF.

This chain connects TRBV7-2 to TRBJ1-6; D uncertain. Per the germline V gene, CDR1 is SGHTA and CDR2 is FQGNSA. Trimming stripped 1 base from V and 7 bases from J, with 14 bases between. The CDR3 has 16 residues. The CDR3 loop reads CASSLVSPLRNSPLHF. CDR3 bases: TGTGCCAGCAGCTTAGTAAGCCCTCTACGAAATTCACCCCTCCACTTT.

This rearrangement joins TRBV6-5 to TRBJ1-6; 8 bases map to TRBD1. The J segment lost 7 bases and the V segment lost 6 bases, leaving 2 bases of the junction unmatched. Germline V gene data show CDR1 as MNHEY and CDR2 as SVGAGI. This CDR3 region has 13 residues. The CDR3 loop reads CASSRTGNSPLHF. The DNA of the CDR3 is TGTGCCAGCAGCCGGACAGGGAATTCACCCCTCCACTTT.

The rearrangement joins TRBV4-1 to TRBJ2-7; 9 positions match TRBD2. The V gene's germline CDR1 is MGHRA and CDR2 YSYEKL. The CDR3 loop spans 19 amino acids. The V and J ends lost 4 bases and 1 base, in that order; junction bases with no gene match: 17. The CDR3 DNA follows: TGCGCCAGCAGCCCTATTTATGGGGGTGATAGCGGGGGATCCTACGAGCAGTACTTC. It translates to CASSPIYGGDSGGSYEQYF.

The CDR3 is CASSLGRIGTF. The CDR3 coding sequence is TGTGCCAGCAGCTTAGGGAGGATTGGAACCTTC. The chain links TRBV7-2 to TRBJ1-2, with unresolved D. The CDR3 totals 11 residues. Per germline, CDR1 SGHTA and CDR2 FQGNSA. V was shortened by 1 base and J by 14 bases, with 11 bases between the two germline ends.

The V and J genes are TRBV6-1 and TRBJ1-1; D is possibly TRBD1 (5 bases). The CDR3 extends over 18 amino acids. V gave up 2 bases and J gave up 3 bases, with 22 bases separating them. Looked up from germline, CDR1 is MNHNS and CDR2 is SASEGT. The CDR3 reads CASSEWFSPREGDTEAFF. CDR3 DNA sequence: TGTGCCAGCAGTGAATGGTTTAGTCCCAGGGAGGGAGACACTGAAGCTTTCTTT.

The rearrangement joins TRBV5-5 to TRBJ1-2; TRBD1 matches at 7 bases. The CDR3 contains 14 residues. Germline CDR1 and CDR2: SGHKS and YYEKEE (reference sequence). Trimming at V came to 4 bases and at J to 7 bases, leaving 10 bases not matched to a gene. The CDR3 region is CASSPGVQGGGYTF. The CDR3 DNA sequence: TGTGCCAGCAGCCCGGGCGTGCAGGGGGGTGGCTACACCTTC.

This chain links TRBV6-2 or TRBV6-3 with TRBJ2-3; tentative D call: TRBD1 (6 bases). The CDR3 is made up of 16 amino acids. Germline CDR1 MNHEY, CDR2 SVGEGT. Deletions cut 2 bases from V and 0 bases from J, with 12 bases between. The CDR3 region is CASSYPDSGSTDTQYF. The CDR3 DNA reads TGTGCCAGCAGTTACCCGGACAGTGGGAGCACAGATACGCAGTATTTT.

CDR3 DNA: TGTGCCTGGAGTGTCAGGGGTTCGCAAGAGACCCAGTACTTC. Amino acid sequence: CAWSVRGSQETQYF. The rearrangement links TRBV30 to TRBJ2-5; the D gene is possibly TRBD1 (6 bases). V shed 0 bases and J shed 2 bases, with 10 bases lying between them. CDR3 size: 14 residues. Germline V gene sequence: CDR1 GTSNPN, CDR2 SVGIG (reference sequence).

The V and J genes are TRBV6-6 and TRBJ1-1; D is perhaps TRBD1 (6 bases). The CDR3 is 14 residues long. From germline, CDR1 is MNHNY and CDR2 SVGAGI (reference sequence). Trimming took off 5 bases at V and 2 bases at J, with 12 bases between the two ends. CDR3 residues: CASSTDRSNTEAFF. For the CDR3, the DNA is TGTGCCAGCAGTACCGACAGGTCAAACACTGAAGCTTTCTTT.